A selection of T cell receptor beta chains follows, all from one sample in a study of molecular identifiers for immune sequencing clone quantification. TCRdb independently ran MiXCR on the PCR reads; one entry per CDR3 protein. Among more than 300,000 distinct CDR3 sequences listed, about 21% were seen once. Specimen: naive CD8+ T cells from blood, with Jurkat cell RNA spiked in. Receptors were obtained from a human donor in good health. Some libraries in this study had Jurkat cell RNA spiked in. The CDR3 runs from the conserved cysteine through the conserved F or W. The order of the fields is clone size, D gene, J gene, V gene, CDR3 protein, CDR3 DNA. D genes are given only for firm matches. The size entry is marked missing in some rows and otherwise reads once, few, many or a size class.

abundance: many; d_gene: .; j_gene: TRBJ2-2; v_gene: TRBV24-1; CDR3aa: CATSETLAGGTGELFF; CDR3nt: TGTGCCACCAGTGAAACTCTAGCTGGGGGGACCGGGGAGCTGTTTTTT
abundance: many; d_gene: TRBD1; j_gene: TRBJ1-5; v_gene: TRBV20-1; CDR3aa: CSATKQGYSNQPQHF; CDR3nt: TGCAGTGCTACAAAACAGGGGTATAGCAATCAGCCCCAGCATTTT
abundance: few; d_gene: .; j_gene: TRBJ1-3; v_gene: TRBV19; CDR3aa: CAGVTGNTIYF; CDR3nt: TGTGCCGGAGTTACTGGAAACACCATATATTTT
abundance: many; d_gene: .; j_gene: TRBJ1-5; v_gene: TRBV25-1; CDR3aa: CASGGGSINQPQHF; CDR3nt: TGTGCCAGCGGGGGCGGGAGTATCAATCAGCCCCAGCATTTT
abundance: .; d_gene: TRBD2; j_gene: TRBJ2-3; v_gene: TRBV11-2; CDR3aa: CASSLQRMPWTSGVGSTDTQYF; CDR3nt: TGTGCCAGCAGCTTGCAACGAATGCCCTGGACTAGCGGGGTGGGTAGCACAGATACGCAGTATTTT
abundance: many; d_gene: .; j_gene: TRBJ2-2; v_gene: TRBV7-9; CDR3aa: CASSPTESTGELFF; CDR3nt: TGTGCCAGCAGCCCGACGGAGTCCACCGGGGAGCTGTTTTTT
abundance: many; d_gene: .; j_gene: TRBJ2-5; v_gene: TRBV28; CDR3aa: CASKSLRDIETQYF; CDR3nt: TGTGCCAGCAAATCCCTCCGGGACATAGAGACCCAGTACTTC
abundance: .; d_gene: .; j_gene: TRBJ2-6; v_gene: TRBV4-2; CDR3aa: CASSQDSVSGANVLTF; CDR3nt: TGTGCCAGCAGCCAAGATTCCGTCTCTGGGGCCAACGTCCTGACTTTC
abundance: many; d_gene: .; j_gene: TRBJ2-7; v_gene: TRBV7-6; CDR3aa: CASSLAVESREQYF; CDR3nt: TGTGCCAGCAGCTTAGCGGTGGAGTCAAGGGAGCAGTACTTC
abundance: many; d_gene: TRBD2; j_gene: TRBJ2-2; v_gene: TRBV19; CDR3aa: CASSPAGGGTGELFF; CDR3nt: TGTGCCAGTAGCCCGGCGGGAGGAGGTACCGGGGAGCTGTTTTTT
abundance: many; d_gene: .; j_gene: TRBJ2-3; v_gene: TRBV29-1; CDR3aa: CSVHRDGENSQYF; CDR3nt: TGCAGCGTTCACCGGGACGGGGAGAACTCGCAGTATTTT
abundance: many; d_gene: .; j_gene: TRBJ2-7; v_gene: TRBV12-3/TRBV12-4; CDR3aa: CASRGDNYEQYF; CDR3nt: TGTGCCAGCAGGGGGGACAACTACGAGCAGTACTTC
abundance: many; d_gene: .; j_gene: TRBJ2-3; v_gene: TRBV14; CDR3aa: CASSQEGYSTDTQYF; CDR3nt: TGTGCCAGCAGCCAAGAAGGTTATAGCACAGATACGCAGTATTTT
abundance: many; d_gene: .; j_gene: TRBJ2-2; v_gene: TRBV20-1; CDR3aa: CSARTGTGELFF; CDR3nt: TGCAGTGCTAGAACGGGGACCGGGGAGCTGTTTTTT
abundance: many; d_gene: TRBD2; j_gene: TRBJ2-3; v_gene: TRBV14; CDR3aa: CASSQVAGEVQDTQYF; CDR3nt: TGTGCCAGCAGCCAAGTAGCGGGGGAGGTTCAAGATACGCAGTATTTT